Below, one T cell receptor (beta chain) is given with its context. What it binds is not known. Using immunoSEQ multiplex PCR, the repertoire was profiled, and TCRdb retains in-frame clones only, with some absent. Of about 260,000 clones listed, roughly 87% are singletons. These data belong to a study of Ad26.COV2.S vaccination and SARS-CoV-2 variants. Study-wide results and caveats: Post-vaccination breadth of spike-specific CD8+ and CD4+ T cell responses was reportedly substantial.

Treatment here: some 19 received Ad26.COV2.S at low or high dose, single or two shots; several received placebo; per-sample allocation not given. The samples date from day 63 after the first vaccine or placebo injection. This CDR3 has 14 amino acids. V was cut by 2 bases and J by 3 bases, with 10 bases left in between. The germline CDR1 and CDR2 sequences are SGHAT and FQNNGV. The sequence was collected from a person between 18 and 59 years old who received the Ad26.COV2.S COVID-19 vaccine or a placebo. Sample: peripheral blood, taken in a trial of Ad26.COV2.S vaccine versus placebo. The gene calls are TRBV11-2 and TRBJ1-1, with D possibly being TRBD1 (5 bases). This CDR3 reads CASSLKAGHTEAFF. CDR3 DNA sequence: TGTGCCAGCAGCTTAAAGGCAGGGCACACTGAAGCTTTCTTT.